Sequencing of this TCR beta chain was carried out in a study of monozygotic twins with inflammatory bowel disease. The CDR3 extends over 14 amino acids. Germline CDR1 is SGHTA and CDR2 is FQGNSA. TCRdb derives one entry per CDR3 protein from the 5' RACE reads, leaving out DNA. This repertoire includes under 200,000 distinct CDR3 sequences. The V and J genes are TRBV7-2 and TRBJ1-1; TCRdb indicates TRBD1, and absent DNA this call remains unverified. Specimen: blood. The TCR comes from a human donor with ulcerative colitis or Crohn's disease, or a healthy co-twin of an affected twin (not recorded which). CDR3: CASSLNRVNTEAFF. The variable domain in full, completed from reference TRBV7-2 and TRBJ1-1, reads GAGVSQSPSNKVTEKGKDVELRCDPISGHTALYWYRQSLGQGLEFLIYFQGNSAPDKSGLPSDRFSAERTGGSVSTLTIQRTQQEDSAVYLCASSLNRVNTEAFFGQGTRLTVV.